This T cell receptor (beta chain) derives from a study of breast tumors, draining lymph nodes, adjacent tissues. One entry per CDR3 protein results from TCRdb running MiXCR on the multiplex PCR reads. The table shows approximately 300,000 distinct CDR3 sequences, with 30% occurring only once. The lymph nodes were axillary draining lymph nodes from breast cancer patients. Trimming removed 10 bases at V and 6 bases at J, with 9 bases between. The germline gives CDR1 SEHNR, CDR2 FQNEAQ (reference sequence). This CDR3 has 10 amino acids. Sequenced sample: axillary lymph node tissue. This chain uses TRBV7-9 with TRBJ1-2; no definite D call. The clonotype comes from a female donor with breast cancer. Some clones in this sample may be carry-over from other donors' samples. This chain's CDR3 is CANSEDGYTF. The CDR3, as DNA: TGTGCCAATAGCGAGGATGGCTACACCTTC.